These 14 T cell receptor beta chains share one sample of origin, sequenced in a study of CD8 T cells in ankylosing spondylitis. Study-level points and caveats: Characteristic of ankylosing spondylitis blood, it appeared, was a TCR beta motif comprising several highly homologous variants.

Antigen specificity for these receptors is unknown. TCRdb re-analysed the 5' RACE reads in MiXCR, keeping a single row per CDR3 protein. The sample shows about 390,000 distinct CDR3 sequences, 20% to 25% of them seen only once. Sequences were obtained from blood, either unsorted or a sorted T cell fraction (not recorded which). These receptors came from a male donor with ankylosing spondylitis.

This clonotype was picked up a small number of times. The V call is TRBV6-1, the J call TRBJ2-2, with no clear D. V was clipped by 1 base and J by 0 bases, with 3 bases between them. Looked up from germline, CDR1 is MNHNS and CDR2 is SASEGT. CDR3 length equals 14 residues. CDR3 sequence reads: CASSEDTNTGELFF. The CDR3 nucleotides read TGTGCCAGCAGTGAAGACACGAACACCGGGGAGCTGTTTTTT.

The chain couples TRBV29-1 to TRBJ2-1, with 9 positions matching TRBD1. Trimming cost V 0 bases and J 6 bases; bases outside gene matches: 9. This CDR3 contains 16 residues. Germline V gene sequence: CDR1 SQVTM, CDR2 ANQGSEA. In DNA, the CDR3 is TGCAGCGTTGAAGATCTTCCCCCGACAGGGGGCAATGAGCAGTTCTTC. Its translation is CSVEDLPPTGGNEQFF.

The V and J genes are TRBV5-5 and TRBJ2-1; 8 bases line up with TRBD1. J lost 4 bases, V lost 2 bases, and 8 bases had no gene match. Germline-derived CDR1 and CDR2 are SGHKS and YYEKEE (reference sequence). The CDR3 spans 16 residues. For the CDR3, the DNA is TGTGCCAGCAGCTTCGTTGGACAGGGTTCATACAATGAGCAGTTCTTC. Its translation: CASSFVGQGSYNEQFF.

The rearrangement uses TRBV6-2 or TRBV6-3 and TRBJ2-1; 9 bases are a match to TRBD2. The CDR3 runs 17 residues. V was clipped by 0 bases and J by 6 bases; unmatched bases: 9. Germline CDR1 and CDR2: MNHEY and SVGEGT. CDR3 nucleotides: TGTGCCAGCAGTTACTCTCCCCCTAGCGGGATATTCAATGAGCAGTTCTTC. This codes for CASSYSPPSGIFNEQFF.

This clonotype was counted between two and nine times. The CDR3 is CASSPPLTGLSYNEQFF. The CDR3 nucleotides are TGTGCCAGCTCACCACCTTTAACAGGGCTTAGCTACAATGAGCAGTTCTTC. This rearrangement joins TRBV18 to TRBJ2-1; a weak D match, TRBD1 (6 bases). Germline CDR1 is KGHSH and CDR2 is LQKENI. The V end was cut by 0 bases, the J end by 3 bases, with 15 bases between. The CDR3 contains 17 residues.

The table lists this clonotype with a few counts. The chain has TRBV29-1 and TRBJ2-6; either TRBD1 or TRBD2 may supply D (5 bases each). V was cut by 7 bases and J by 4 bases, with 11 bases left in between. Germline CDR1 and CDR2: SQVTM and ANQGSEA. The CDR3 sequence is 13 residues long. CDR3 sequence (DNA): TGCAGCGCTGGGGGAACCGGGGCCAACGTCCTGACTTTC. As protein: CSAGGTGANVLTF.

The table lists this clonotype with a few counts. The chain employs TRBV12-5 and TRBJ2-1; 8 bases are a match to TRBD2. Losses at the gene ends were 0 bases for V and 6 bases for J; bases not matched to a gene: 10. This CDR3 region has 17 residues. Germline lookup yields CDR1 LGHNT and CDR2 FRNRAP. CDR3 residues: CASGLVNSGGRGNEQFF. The DNA of the CDR3 is TGTGCTAGTGGTTTGGTAAATTCGGGAGGGAGGGGCAATGAGCAGTTCTTC.

V and J are TRBV6-1 and TRBJ2-3; 8 nucleotides align to TRBD2. Looked up from germline, CDR1 is MNHNS and CDR2 is SASEGT. V dropped 9 bases and J dropped 5; count of bases not matched to a gene: 10. The CDR3 contains 14 residues. CDR3 sequence (DNA): TGTGCCAGTGGCCCAGCGGGAGTTATAGATACGCAGTATTTT. This gives the protein CASGPAGVIDTQYF.

This clonotype was detected ten times or more. This chain joins TRBV24-1 and TRBJ2-7; 9 positions match TRBD1. V was pared by 3 bases and J by 2 bases, with 4 bases of the junction left unmatched. CDR1 is KGHDR and CDR2 is SFDVKD in the germline V gene. The CDR3 runs 15 residues. The CDR3 sequence: CATSDPRQGAYEQYF. The CDR3 nucleotides read TGTGCCACCAGTGATCCTCGACAGGGGGCCTACGAGCAGTACTTC.

This clonotype has a count of ten or more. This sequence joins TRBV20-1 and TRBJ1-2; 8 nucleotides agree with TRBD1. Germline V CDR1 and CDR2: DFQATT, SNEGSKA (reference sequence). The CDR3 has 12 amino acids. CDR3 sequence (DNA): TGCAGCACCCGACAGGGGTTTGGTGGCTACACCTTC. Translated, it gives CSTRQGFGGYTF.

The sample holds a few counts of this clonotype. The chain links TRBV15 to TRBJ1-1; TRBD1 aligns across 8 bases. The CDR3 runs 14 residues. Germline assignment: CDR1 LNHNV and CDR2 YYDKDF (reference sequence). V lost 1 base to trimming and J lost 4 bases; unmatched junction nucleotides: 2. The CDR3: CATSRVTGGTEAFF. CDR3 bases: TGTGCCACCAGCAGAGTTACAGGGGGCACTGAAGCTTTCTTT.

The rearrangement uses TRBV10-3 and TRBJ2-3; 10 bases align to TRBD2. Germline V lookup: CDR1 ENHRY, CDR2 SYGVKD. The CDR3 is 16 amino acids. V trimming: 7 bases; J trimming: 4 bases; junction bases outside the gene matches: 11. Written as DNA, the CDR3 is TGTGCCATCAAGGGGCCTAGCGGGAGACGCCCAGATACGCAGTATTTT. This gives the protein CAIKGPSGRRPDTQYF.

This rearrangement joins TRBV7-8 to TRBJ2-1; D unclear. The CDR3 contains 13 residues. V was cut by 3 bases and J by 5 bases, with 8 bases left in between. Germline CDR1 is SGHVS and CDR2 is FQNEAQ. The CDR3 reads CASSFSTHNEQFF. The DNA for the CDR3 is TGTGCCAGCAGCTTCTCGACCCACAATGAGCAGTTCTTC. The full variable domain, rest sourced from reference TRBV7-8 and TRBJ2-1, is GAGVSQSPRYKVAKRGQDVALRCDPISGHVSLFWYQQALGQGPEFLTYFQNEAQLDKSGLPSDRFFAERPEGSVSTLKIQRTQQEDSAVYLCASSFSTHNEQFFGPGTRLTVL.

This clonotype was seen only once. J is TRBJ2-7 and V is TRBV18, with 13 bases aligning to TRBD2. Per the germline V gene, CDR1 is KGHSH and CDR2 is LQKENI. This CDR3 contains 17 residues. V lost 4 bases and J lost 7; bases outside the gene matches: 13. CDR3 DNA: TGTGCCAGCTCACTCGAAATTGGACTAGCGGGAGATAGGGAGCAGTACTTC. Protein sequence: CASSLEIGLAGDREQYF.